One sample yielded the 27 T cell receptor beta chains listed below, sequenced in a study of a mutant IDH1 vaccine in newly diagnosed glioma. What these receptors recognize is not known. Time point indicated: week 5, during vaccination. One vaccine dose held 300 ug of mutant IDH1 20-mer peptide and came with topical imiquimod. Assay used: immunoSEQ multiplex PCR; TCRdb lists only in-frame clones, some missing. This table has around 78,000 clones, roughly 90% appearing once. The sample in question was PBMCs, obtained from a glioma patient whose treatment included an IDH1 peptide vaccine. These receptor sequences come from a woman aged 45 to 65 with glioma.

The chain couples TRBV19 to TRBJ2-3; D perhaps matches TRBD1 (6 bases). With 3 bases removed from V and 8 bases from J, the gap between germline ends came to 18 bases. CDR1 is LNHDA, CDR2 SQIVND, per germline (reference sequence). The CDR3 covers 15 residues. The chain's CDR3 is CASSINRDPTGTQYF. The CDR3 coding sequence is TGTGCCAGTAGTATCAACAGGGACCCCACGGGTACGCAGTATTTT.

The rearrangement uses TRBV5-1 and TRBJ1-5, with D possibly TRBD1 on 6 matching bases. CDR1 SGHRS and CDR2 YFSETQ come from the germline V gene. V shed 0 bases and J shed 4 bases, with 11 bases lying between them. The CDR3 extends over 15 amino acids. The CDR3 is CASSLAGQQNQPQHF. The CDR3 DNA sequence: TGCGCCAGCAGCTTGGCTGGACAGCAGAATCAGCCCCAGCATTTT.

This clone was observed a handful of times. The V gene is TRBV18, the J gene TRBJ1-1, with a tentative D call TRBD1 (6 bases). The CDR3 consists of 13 residues. From germline, CDR1 is KGHSH and CDR2 LQKENI. Trimming took off 6 bases at V and 8 bases at J, with 16 bases between the two ends. CDR3 nucleotide sequence: TGTGCCAGCTCTCCCGGACAGCTTAACGAAGCTTTCTTT. Translation gives CASSPGQLNEAFF.

V and J are TRBV5-6 and TRBJ2-5; weak D call: TRBD2 (6 bases). Germline V lookup: CDR1 SGHDT, CDR2 YYEEEE. Trimming shortened V by 1 base and J by 5 bases, and 9 bases separated the two germline ends. CDR3 length: 13 amino acids. This CDR3 reads CASSLLGRETQYF. DNA for the CDR3: TGTGCCAGCAGCTTGCTGGGGAGGGAGACCCAGTACTTC. The entire variable domain, with the rest obtained from reference TRBV5-6 and TRBJ2-5, is as follows: DAGVTQSPTHLIKTRGQQVTLRCSPKSGHDTVSWYQQALGQGPQFIFQYYEEEERQRGNFPDRFSGHQFPNYSSELNVNALLLGDSALYLCASSLLGRETQYFGPGTRLLVL.

The chain has TRBV5-1 and TRBJ2-5; D is ambiguous. Deletions cut 4 bases from V and 4 bases from J, with 11 bases between. Germline V CDR1 and CDR2: SGHRS, YFSETQ. The CDR3 contains 13 residues. CDR3: CASSRGGSETQYF. The CDR3 DNA reads as TGCGCCAGCAGCCGAGGTGGTTCAGAGACCCAGTACTTC. The complete variable domain, with remaining parts taken from reference TRBV5-1 and TRBJ2-5, reads KAGVTQTPRYLIKTRGQQVTLSCSPISGHRSVSWYQQTPGQGLQFLFEYFSETQRNKGNFPGRFSGRQFSNSRSEMNVSTLELGDSALYLCASSRGGSETQYFGPGTRLLVL.

With respect to this clone: An end of the junction differs from the germline gene, which may be a read error. This chain uses TRBV6-1 with TRBJ2-2; a weak D match, TRBD2 (5 bases). The CDR3 consists of 12 residues. Germline V gene sequence: CDR1 MNHNS, CDR2 SASEGT. The CDR3 DNA follows: TGTGCCAGCAACGGGAACGCCGGGGAGCTGTTTTTT. This gives the protein CASNGNAGELFF.

V is TRBV29-1 and J is TRBJ2-5; D might be TRBD1 (6 bases). This CDR3 is built from 12 residues. The germline V gene has CDR1 SQVTM and CDR2 ANQGSEA. The V and J ends lost 5 bases and 4 bases respectively, with 11 bases between them. The CDR3 region is CSVLTGVETQYF. CDR3 coding DNA: TGCAGCGTTCTGACAGGAGTAGAGACCCAGTACTTC.

The chain combines TRBV5-4 with TRBJ2-1, with TRBD2 as a possible D gene (6 bases). The CDR3 covers 14 residues. The germline V and J ends were trimmed by 4 bases and 8 bases, with 16 bases remaining between them. Germline assignment: CDR1 SGHNT and CDR2 YYREEE (reference sequence). The CDR3 DNA reads as TGTGCCAGCAGCCCGGGACTTGCCTGGGATGAGCAGTTCTTC. This encodes CASSPGLAWDEQFF.

The genes are TRBV5-1 and TRBJ2-3; D unclear. Germline values: CDR1 SGHRS, CDR2 YFSETQ. Trimming left V 0 bases short and J 3 bases short, with 14 bases between. This CDR3 has 16 amino acids. CDR3 DNA sequence: TGCGCCAGCAGCTTGGTTATGGGCCCGAGAACAGATACGCAGTATTTT. Translating gives CASSLVMGPRTDTQYF.

The V call is TRBV2, the J call TRBJ1-3, with TRBD1 as a possible D gene (6 bases). Deletions cut 8 bases from V and 0 bases from J, with 8 bases between. CDR1 is SNHLY, CDR2 FYNNEI, per germline. CDR3 size: 13 residues. The CDR3 loop reads CASRDNSGNTIYF. In DNA form, the CDR3 reads TGTGCCAGCCGGGACAACTCTGGAAACACCATATATTTT.

This clone came up once. This chain links TRBV6-1 with TRBJ2-2, with 9 nucleotides matching TRBD1. The CDR3 extends over 14 amino acids. The junction had 8 bases not matched to a gene; V was cut back by 7 bases and J by 8 bases. The germline CDR1 and CDR2 sequences are MNHNS and SASEGT. Here the CDR3 reads CASTLQGARGELFF. CDR3 sequence (DNA): TGTGCCAGCACCTTACAGGGGGCGCGGGGGGAGCTGTTTTTT.

This clone turned up a few times. This chain links TRBV7-6 with TRBJ2-7; a possible D gene is TRBD2 (7 bases). This CDR3 spans 15 amino acids. The V and J ends lost 1 base and 3 bases respectively, with 13 bases between them. Germline CDR1 and CDR2: SGHVS and FNYEAQ. The CDR3 DNA reads as TGTGCCAGCAGCTTAGGAGGGGGGGCAGACTACGAGCAGTACTTC. Its translation: CASSLGGGADYEQYF.

The chain recombines TRBV4-1 with TRBJ2-7; possible D gene TRBD2, 6 bases. Germline values: CDR1 MGHRA, CDR2 YSYEKL. This CDR3 contains 15 residues. Trimming took 0 bases from V and 0 from J, leaving 9 bases between them. CDR3 sequence: CASSQDHGSSYEQYF. The DNA of the CDR3 is TGCGCCAGCAGCCAAGATCACGGGAGCTCCTACGAGCAGTACTTC.

The chain combines TRBV29-1 with TRBJ2-1; TRBD1 matches 11 bases. V was pared by 5 bases and J by 1 base, with 7 bases of the junction left unmatched. The CDR3 contains 16 residues. The germline gives CDR1 SQVTM, CDR2 ANQGSEA. CDR3 amino acids: CSVRKGQGVSYNEQFF. CDR3 nucleotide sequence: TGCAGCGTTCGAAAGGGACAGGGGGTATCCTACAATGAGCAGTTCTTC.

This chain uses TRBV29-1 with TRBJ2-1; 10 nucleotides agree with TRBD2. The germline CDR1 and CDR2 sequences are SQVTM and ANQGSEA. J lost 2 bases, V lost 4 bases, and 11 bases had no gene match. The CDR3 runs to 17 residues. The chain's CDR3 is CSVVGASGSLTYNEQFF. The CDR3, as DNA: TGCAGCGTTGTTGGGGCTAGCGGGAGTTTGACCTACAATGAGCAGTTCTTC.

The chain uses TRBV6-5 and TRBJ2-7, with 11 bases identical to TRBD1. Losses at the gene ends were 0 bases for V and 6 bases for J; bases not matched to a gene: 4. There are 15 residues in the CDR3. The germline gives CDR1 MNHEY, CDR2 SVGAGI. The CDR3: CASSYSRTGGGEQYF. CDR3 nucleotide sequence: TGTGCCAGCAGTTACTCAAGGACAGGGGGCGGCGAGCAGTACTTC.

This chain links TRBV2 with TRBJ1-2; 7 bases line up with TRBD1. The CDR3 extends over 13 amino acids. V trimming: 6 bases; J trimming: 7 bases; junction bases outside the gene matches: 8. The germline gives CDR1 SNHLY, CDR2 FYNNEI. The CDR3 region has the DNA TGTGCCAGCAGCGACAGGGCTTGGGGTGGCTACACCTTC. Translating gives CASSDRAWGGYTF. The whole variable domain, filled in from reference TRBV2 and TRBJ1-2, reads EPEVTQTPSHQVTQMGQEVILRCVPISNHLYFYWYRQILGQKVEFLVSFYNNEISEKSEIFDDQFSVERPDGSNFTLKIRSTKLEDSAMYFCASSDRAWGGYTFGSGTRLTVV.

The chain couples TRBV28 to TRBJ2-1; D is possibly TRBD2 (5 bases). CDR3 length: 12 residues. Germline V gene sequence: CDR1 MDHEN, CDR2 SYDVKM. V was trimmed by 6 bases and J by 7 bases, leaving 10 bases between them. The CDR3 bases are TGTGCCAGCAGCCCGCCGGGGAATGAGCAGTTCTTC. Translated, it gives CASSPPGNEQFF.

V and J are TRBV6-5 and TRBJ2-5; 9 bases fit TRBD2. The CDR3 length is 14 residues. The trim removed 0 bases at V and 5 bases at J, leaving 1 base unmatched. Germline CDR1 reads MNHEY; CDR2 reads SVGAGI. CDR3 amino acids: CASSYSTSGETQYF. The CDR3 DNA follows: TGTGCCAGCAGTTACTCAACTAGCGGGGAGACCCAGTACTTC.

The chain combines TRBV29-1 with TRBJ1-2, with D maybe TRBD1 (5 bases). Germline V CDR1 and CDR2: SQVTM, ANQGSEA. This CDR3 region has 12 residues. V gave up 3 bases and J gave up 2 bases, with 7 bases separating them. The CDR3 sequence is CSVDRGNYGYTF. DNA for the CDR3: TGCAGCGTTGATCGGGGGAACTATGGCTACACCTTC.

The chain employs TRBV6-6 and TRBJ1-1, with unresolved D. The CDR3 totals 14 residues. Germline values: CDR1 MNHNY, CDR2 SVGAGI (reference sequence). V lost 6 bases to trimming and J lost 0 bases, with 11 bases between them. The DNA for the CDR3 is TGTGCCAGCAGCCTCAGAACCATGAACACTGAAGCTTTCTTT. This encodes CASSLRTMNTEAFF.

This chain uses TRBV28 with TRBJ2-2, with D possibly TRBD2 on 5 matching bases. The length of the CDR3 is 16 residues. The ends were cut back, 6 bases at V and 0 bases at J, with 14 bases in the middle. Per the germline V gene, CDR1 is MDHEN and CDR2 is SYDVKM. DNA for the CDR3: TGTGCCAGCAGAAACTGGCGAGGGACGAACACCGGGGAGCTGTTTTTT. Its translation: CASRNWRGTNTGELFF.

This chain connects TRBV29-1 to TRBJ2-7, with D possibly matching TRBD1 (6 bases). Germline CDR1 and CDR2: SQVTM and ANQGSEA. Trimming shortened V by 4 bases and J by 5 bases, and 18 bases separated the two germline ends. This CDR3 contains 14 residues. CDR3 in DNA: TGCAGCGTTGTCGAAGACAGGTTTATCGACGAGCAGTACTTC. As protein: CSVVEDRFIDEQYF.

This chain joins TRBV19 and TRBJ1-2; D possibly corresponds to TRBD1 (6 bases). Germline V gene sequence: CDR1 LNHDA, CDR2 SQIVND (reference sequence). Trimming took off 6 bases at V and 7 bases at J, with 21 bases between the two ends. This CDR3 comprises 15 residues. CDR3: CASSSWAGQGLGYTF. Written as DNA, the CDR3 is TGTGCCAGTAGCTCATGGGCCGGGCAGGGGCTTGGCTACACCTTC.

The chain combines TRBV19 with TRBJ2-7; TRBD1 might be the D (6 bases). This CDR3 spans 12 amino acids. V dropped 7 bases and J dropped 1 base, with 8 bases sitting between them. Germline V gene lookup returns CDR1 LNHDA and CDR2 SQIVND (reference sequence). This chain's CDR3 is CASKGVSYEQYF. CDR3 DNA sequence: TGTGCCAGTAAGGGGGTATCCTACGAGCAGTACTTC.

The chain couples TRBV28 to TRBJ2-2; 8 bases match TRBD1. From germline, CDR1 is MDHEN and CDR2 SYDVKM. The V gene end was trimmed by 6 bases and the J gene end by 5 bases; junction bases not matched to a gene: 11. The CDR3 sequence is 16 residues long. Here the CDR3 reads CASSSPGTGLTGELFF. In nucleotides, the CDR3 is TGTGCCAGCAGCTCACCCGGGACAGGACTAACCGGGGAGCTGTTTTTT.

This rearrangement joins TRBV14 to TRBJ1-6; D call uncertain. This CDR3 is built from 20 residues. Germline V lookup: CDR1 SGHDN, CDR2 FVKESK. V lost 3 bases, J lost 0 bases, and 21 bases lay in between. The chain's CDR3 is CASSHSGLDRASSYNSPLHF. As DNA, the CDR3 is TGTGCCAGCAGCCATTCTGGCCTTGACCGCGCCAGCTCCTATAATTCACCCCTCCACTTT.